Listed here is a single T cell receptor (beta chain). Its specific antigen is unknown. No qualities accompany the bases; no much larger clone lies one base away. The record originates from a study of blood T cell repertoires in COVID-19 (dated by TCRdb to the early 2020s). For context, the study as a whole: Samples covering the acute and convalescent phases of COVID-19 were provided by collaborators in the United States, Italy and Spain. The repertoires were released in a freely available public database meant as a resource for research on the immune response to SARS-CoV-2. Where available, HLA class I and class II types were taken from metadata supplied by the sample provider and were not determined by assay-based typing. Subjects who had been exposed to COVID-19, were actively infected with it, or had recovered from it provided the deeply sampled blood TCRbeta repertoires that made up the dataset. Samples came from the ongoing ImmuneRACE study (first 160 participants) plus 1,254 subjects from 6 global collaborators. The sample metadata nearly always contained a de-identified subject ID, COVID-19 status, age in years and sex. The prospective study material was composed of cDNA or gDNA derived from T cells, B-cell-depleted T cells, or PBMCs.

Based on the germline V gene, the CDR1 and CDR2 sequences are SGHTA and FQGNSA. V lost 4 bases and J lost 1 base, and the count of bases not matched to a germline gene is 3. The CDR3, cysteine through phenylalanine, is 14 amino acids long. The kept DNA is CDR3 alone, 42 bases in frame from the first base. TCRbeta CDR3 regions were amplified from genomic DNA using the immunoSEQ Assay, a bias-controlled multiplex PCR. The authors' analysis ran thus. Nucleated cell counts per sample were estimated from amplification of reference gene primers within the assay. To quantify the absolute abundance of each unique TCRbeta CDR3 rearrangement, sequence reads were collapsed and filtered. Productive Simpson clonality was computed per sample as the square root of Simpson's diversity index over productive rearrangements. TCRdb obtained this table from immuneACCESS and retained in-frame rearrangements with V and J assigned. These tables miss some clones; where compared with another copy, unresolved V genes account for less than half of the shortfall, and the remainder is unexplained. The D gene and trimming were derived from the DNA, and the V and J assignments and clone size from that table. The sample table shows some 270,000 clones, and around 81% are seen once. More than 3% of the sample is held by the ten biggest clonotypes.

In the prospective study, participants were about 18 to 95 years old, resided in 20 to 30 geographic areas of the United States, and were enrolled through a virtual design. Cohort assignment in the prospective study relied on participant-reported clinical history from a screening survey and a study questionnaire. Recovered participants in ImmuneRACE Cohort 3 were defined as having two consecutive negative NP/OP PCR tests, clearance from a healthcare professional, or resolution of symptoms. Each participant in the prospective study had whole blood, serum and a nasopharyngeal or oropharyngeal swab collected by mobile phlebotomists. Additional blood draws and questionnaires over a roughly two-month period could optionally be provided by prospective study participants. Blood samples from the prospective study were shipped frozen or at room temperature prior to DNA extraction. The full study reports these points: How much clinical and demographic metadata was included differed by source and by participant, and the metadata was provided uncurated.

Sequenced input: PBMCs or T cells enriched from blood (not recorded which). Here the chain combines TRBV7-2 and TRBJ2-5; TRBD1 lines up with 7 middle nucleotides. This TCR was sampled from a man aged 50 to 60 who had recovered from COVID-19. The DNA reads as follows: TGTGCCAGCAGCTCGGGGACAGCCCAAGAGACCCAGTACTTC. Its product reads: CASSSGTAQETQYF.